This T cell receptor (beta chain) stems from a study of metastatic and nonmetastatic thyroid tumors. Study-wide background: From malignant and benign thyroid patients, repertoires in blood and in tumor or nodule tissue were compared.

Treatment of any kind had been given to no patient before thyroid surgery. Germline CDR1 is SGHAT and CDR2 is FQNNGV. V was pared by 4 bases and J by 1 base, with 11 bases between. The CDR3 runs 15 residues. This clone was recorded many times. Its target is unknown. General study findings and limits: Versus benign nodules, malignant thyroid tumors reportedly had significantly higher TCR beta diversity, in blood and tumor.

TCRdb re-processed the PCR reads through MiXCR. The sample lists 50,000 or so clones; 24% were seen once. Sequencing was carried out using blood. The chain couples TRBV11-2 to TRBJ2-1; D is possibly TRBD1 (6 bases). The source of this sequence is a male donor with papillary thyroid cancer or a benign thyroid nodule (not recorded which). Some clones in this sample may be carry-over from other donors' samples. The CDR3 nucleotides are TGTGCCAGCAGCTCCCCCCAGGGGTCCTACAATGAGCAGTTCTTC. It translates to CASSSPQGSYNEQFF. The whole variable domain, filled in from reference TRBV11-2 and TRBJ2-1, reads EAGVAQSPRYKIIEKRQSVAFWCNPISGHATLYWYQQILGQGPKLLIQFQNNGVVDDSQLPKDRFSAERLKGVDSTLKIQPAKLEDSAVYLCASSSPQGSYNEQFFGPGTRLTVL.